The TCR beta chain described here comes from a study of blood T cells in healthy people across ages. Drawn from each donor were roughly 10 milliliters of peripheral blood. The second PCR ran about 6 to 12 cycles with a sample-barcoded 5' primer and J-beta primers. TCRdb itself ran the 5' RACE reads through MiXCR, one entry per CDR3 protein. The sample contains more than 450,000 distinct CDR3 sequences, roughly a quarter of which appear only once. Germline CDR1 and CDR2: SGHRS and YFSETQ. The CDR3 is 14 residues long. The V segment lost 4 bases and the J segment 6 bases; nucleotides outside the gene matches: 5. These records were also assigned to another study, of T cells of mothers and their children.

Material for sequencing was blood. V usage is TRBV5-1 and J usage is TRBJ2-1; 9 bases match TRBD1. The sequence derives from a boy younger than 10 in good health. The CDR3 sequence: CASSPDRGVNEQFF. CDR3 bases: TGCGCCAGCAGCCCGGACAGGGGAGTCAATGAGCAGTTCTTC. Based on the CDR3 plus reference TRBV5-1 and TRBJ2-1, the full variable domain is KAGVTQTPRYLIKTRGQQVTLSCSPISGHRSVSWYQQTPGQGLQFLFEYFSETQRNKGNFPGRFSGRQFSNSRSEMNVSTLELGDSALYLCASSPDRGVNEQFFGPGTRLTVL.